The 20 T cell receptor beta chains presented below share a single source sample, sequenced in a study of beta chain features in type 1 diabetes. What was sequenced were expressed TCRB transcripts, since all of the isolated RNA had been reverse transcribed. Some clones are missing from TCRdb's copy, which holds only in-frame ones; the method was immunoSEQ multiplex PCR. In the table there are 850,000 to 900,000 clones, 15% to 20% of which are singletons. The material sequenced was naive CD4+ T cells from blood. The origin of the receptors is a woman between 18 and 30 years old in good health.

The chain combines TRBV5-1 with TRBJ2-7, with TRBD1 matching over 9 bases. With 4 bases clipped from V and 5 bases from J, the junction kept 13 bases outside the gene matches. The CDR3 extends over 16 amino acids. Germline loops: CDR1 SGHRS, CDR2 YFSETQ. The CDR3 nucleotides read TGCGCCAGCAGCAGGAGCCCACTGGGACAGGGACACGAGCAGTACTTC. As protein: CASSRSPLGQGHEQYF.

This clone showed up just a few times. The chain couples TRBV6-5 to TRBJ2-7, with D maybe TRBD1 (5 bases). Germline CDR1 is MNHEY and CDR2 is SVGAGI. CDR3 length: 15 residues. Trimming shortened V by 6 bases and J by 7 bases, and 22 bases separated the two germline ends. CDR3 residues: CASRSLGLVEWEQYF. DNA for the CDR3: TGTGCCAGCAGATCTCTGGGGCTAGTGGAGTGGGAGCAGTACTTC.

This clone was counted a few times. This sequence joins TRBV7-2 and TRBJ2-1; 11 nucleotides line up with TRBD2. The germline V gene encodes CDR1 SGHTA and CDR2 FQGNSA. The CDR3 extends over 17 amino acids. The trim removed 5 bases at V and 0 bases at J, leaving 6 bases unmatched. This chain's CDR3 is CASSPGSGRASYNEQFF. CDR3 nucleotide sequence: TGTGCCAGCAGCCCGGGTAGCGGGAGGGCCTCCTACAATGAGCAGTTCTTC.

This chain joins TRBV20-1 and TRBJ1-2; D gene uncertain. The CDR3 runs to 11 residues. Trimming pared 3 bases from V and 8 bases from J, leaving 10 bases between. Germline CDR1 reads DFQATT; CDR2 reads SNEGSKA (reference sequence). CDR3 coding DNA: TGCAGTGCTAGCCATGCCAGAGGCTACACCTTC. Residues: CSASHARGYTF.

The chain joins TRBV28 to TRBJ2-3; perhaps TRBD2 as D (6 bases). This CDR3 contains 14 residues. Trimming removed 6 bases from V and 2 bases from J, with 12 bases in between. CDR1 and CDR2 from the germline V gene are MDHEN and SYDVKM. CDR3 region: CASRPRRATDTQYF. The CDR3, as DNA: TGTGCCAGCAGACCCCGGAGGGCCACAGATACGCAGTATTTT.

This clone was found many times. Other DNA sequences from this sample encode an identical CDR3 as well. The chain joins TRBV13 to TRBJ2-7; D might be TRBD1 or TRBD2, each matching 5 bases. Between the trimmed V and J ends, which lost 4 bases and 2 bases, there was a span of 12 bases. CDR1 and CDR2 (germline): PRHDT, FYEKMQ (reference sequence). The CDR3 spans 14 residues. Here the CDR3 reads CASSSRDGAYEQYF. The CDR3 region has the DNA TGTGCCAGCAGCTCCAGGGACGGAGCCTACGAGCAGTACTTC.

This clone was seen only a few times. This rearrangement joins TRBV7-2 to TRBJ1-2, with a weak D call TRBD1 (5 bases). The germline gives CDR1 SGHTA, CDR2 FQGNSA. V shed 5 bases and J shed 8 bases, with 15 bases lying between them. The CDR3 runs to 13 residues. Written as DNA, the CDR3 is TGTGCCAGCAGCAGTCATCCGACAGCCGGCTACACCTTC. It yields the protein CASSSHPTAGYTF.

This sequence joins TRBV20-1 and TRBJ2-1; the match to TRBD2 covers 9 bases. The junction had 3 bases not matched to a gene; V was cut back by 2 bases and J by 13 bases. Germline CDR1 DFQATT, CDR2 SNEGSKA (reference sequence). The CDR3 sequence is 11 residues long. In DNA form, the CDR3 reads TGCAGTGCTAGATCTAGCGGGGTACAGTTCTTC. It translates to CSARSSGVQFF.

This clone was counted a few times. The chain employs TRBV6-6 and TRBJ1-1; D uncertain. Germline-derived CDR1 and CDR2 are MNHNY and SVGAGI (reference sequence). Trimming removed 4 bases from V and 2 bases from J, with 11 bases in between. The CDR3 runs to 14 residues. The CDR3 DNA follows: TGTGCCAGCAGTTCTACCTCTTACAACACTGAAGCTTTCTTT. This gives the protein CASSSTSYNTEAFF.

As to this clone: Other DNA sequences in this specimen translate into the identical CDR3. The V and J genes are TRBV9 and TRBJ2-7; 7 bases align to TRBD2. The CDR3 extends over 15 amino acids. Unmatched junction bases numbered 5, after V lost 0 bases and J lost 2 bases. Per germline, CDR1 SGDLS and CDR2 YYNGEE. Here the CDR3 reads CASSVAGGPTYEQYF. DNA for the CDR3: TGTGCCAGCAGCGTAGCGGGAGGCCCCACCTACGAGCAGTACTTC.

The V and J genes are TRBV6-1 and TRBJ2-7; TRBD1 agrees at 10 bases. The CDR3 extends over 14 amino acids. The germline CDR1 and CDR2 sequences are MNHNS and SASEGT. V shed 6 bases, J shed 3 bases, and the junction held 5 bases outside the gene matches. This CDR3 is CASSGTGVFYEQYF. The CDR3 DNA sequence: TGTGCCAGCAGCGGGACAGGGGTTTTCTACGAGCAGTACTTC.

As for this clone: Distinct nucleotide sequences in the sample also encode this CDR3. Here the CDR3 reads CASSDRDRDTQYF. CDR3 DNA sequence: TGTGCCAGCAGTGATCGGGACAGGGATACGCAGTATTTT. This chain joins TRBV25-1 and TRBJ2-3, with 8 nucleotides matching TRBD1. Germline CDR1 MGHDK, CDR2 SYGVNS. Trimming removed 3 bases from V and 6 bases from J; junction bases left unmatched: 2. CDR3 length: 13 residues.

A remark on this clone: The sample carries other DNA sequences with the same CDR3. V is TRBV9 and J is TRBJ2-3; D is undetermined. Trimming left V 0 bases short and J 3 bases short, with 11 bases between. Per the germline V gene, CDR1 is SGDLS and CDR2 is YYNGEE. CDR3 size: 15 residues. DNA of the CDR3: TGTGCCAGCAGCGTAGGCCCCACTCCAACAGATACGCAGTATTTT. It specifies CASSVGPTPTDTQYF.

CDR3 in amino acids: CASSNPGGPTEQYF. CDR3 nucleotides: TGTGCCAGCAGTAACCCGGGCGGACCGACGGAGCAGTACTTC. The rearrangement uses TRBV28 and TRBJ2-7; D is undetermined. This CDR3 has 14 amino acids. From germline, CDR1 is MDHEN and CDR2 SYDVKM. V dropped 5 bases and J dropped 7 bases, with 18 bases sitting between them. Using reference TRBV28 and TRBJ2-7 for the parts outside the CDR3, the full variable domain is DVKVTQSSRYLVKRTGEKVFLECVQDMDHENMFWYRQDPGLGLRLIYFSYDVKMKEKGDIPEGYSVSREKKERFSLILESASTNQTSMYLCASSNPGGPTEQYFGPGTRLTVT.

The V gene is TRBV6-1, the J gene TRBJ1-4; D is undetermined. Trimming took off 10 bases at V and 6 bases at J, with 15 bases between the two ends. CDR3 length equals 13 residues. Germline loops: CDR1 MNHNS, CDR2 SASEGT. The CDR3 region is CAIWEDWDEKLFF. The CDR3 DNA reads TGTGCCATATGGGAGGACTGGGATGAAAAACTGTTTTTT.

CDR3 in DNA: TGTGCCACCAGCAGAGATTACCCGGGCGGCTACACCTTC. Translating it yields CATSRDYPGGYTF. The J gene is TRBJ1-2, the V gene TRBV15; no firm D call. Germline CDR1 and CDR2: LNHNV and YYDKDF (reference sequence). Trimming left V 0 bases short and J 8 bases short, with 10 bases between. CDR3 length: 13 residues.

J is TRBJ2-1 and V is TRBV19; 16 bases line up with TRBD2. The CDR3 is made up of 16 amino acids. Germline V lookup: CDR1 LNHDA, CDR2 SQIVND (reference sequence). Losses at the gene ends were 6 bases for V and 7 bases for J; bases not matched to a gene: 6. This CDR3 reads CASSLGLAGGINEQFF. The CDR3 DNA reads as TGTGCCAGTAGCCTGGGACTAGCGGGAGGGATAAATGAGCAGTTCTTC. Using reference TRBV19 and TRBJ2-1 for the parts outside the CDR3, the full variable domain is DGGITQSPKYLFRKEGQNVTLSCEQNLNHDAMYWYRQDPGQGLRLIYYSQIVNDFQKGDIAEGYSVSREKKESFPLTVTSAQKNPTAFYLCASSLGLAGGINEQFFGPGTRLTVL.

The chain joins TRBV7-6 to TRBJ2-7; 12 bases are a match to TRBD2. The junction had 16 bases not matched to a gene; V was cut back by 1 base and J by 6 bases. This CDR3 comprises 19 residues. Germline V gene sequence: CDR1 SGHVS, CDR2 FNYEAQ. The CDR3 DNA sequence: TGTGCCAGCAGCTTAGGTCCGGTTCTAGCGGGAGGGCCGGGAGGCGAGCAGTACTTC. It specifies CASSLGPVLAGGPGGEQYF.

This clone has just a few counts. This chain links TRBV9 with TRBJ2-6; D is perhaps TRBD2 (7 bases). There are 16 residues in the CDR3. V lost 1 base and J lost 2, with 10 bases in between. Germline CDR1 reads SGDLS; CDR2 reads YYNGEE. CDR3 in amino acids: CASSVRGAAGANVLTF. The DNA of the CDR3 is TGTGCCAGCAGCGTACGGGGGGCGGCTGGGGCCAACGTCCTGACTTTC.

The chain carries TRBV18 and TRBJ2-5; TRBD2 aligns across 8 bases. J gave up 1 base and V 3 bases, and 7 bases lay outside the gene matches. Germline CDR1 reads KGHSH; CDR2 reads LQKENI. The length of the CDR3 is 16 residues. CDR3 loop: CASSPRTSTTQETQYF. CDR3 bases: TGTGCCAGCTCACCTCGGACTAGCACAACCCAAGAGACCCAGTACTTC.